This TCR beta chain was recorded in a study of T cells in narcolepsy. Across the study: Enrolled donors included narcolepsy type 1 or type 2 patients and healthy controls. Study-wide results and caveats: Healthy controls reportedly lacked the autoreactive clonotypes serially found in patients' blood.

Assay: immunoSEQ multiplex PCR; the TCRdb copy retains only in-frame clones and omits some. The sample has fewer than 40,000 clones, approximately 85% seen once. This clone was counted between two and nine times. Its matching antigen is unknown. The receptor was isolated from a human donor with narcolepsy. What was sequenced was CD45RA- memory CD4+ T cells from PBMCs.

CDR3 sequence reads: CASSDDAKRQGTNYGYTF. CDR3 nucleotides: TGTGCCAGCAGTGATGACGCCAAGAGACAGGGAACTAACTATGGCTACACCTTC. The chain employs TRBV6-1 and TRBJ1-2, with 7 bases aligning to TRBD1. Germline CDR1 and CDR2: MNHNS and SASEGT. The CDR3 consists of 18 residues. V shed 3 bases and J 0 bases; nucleotides not matched to a gene: 13.